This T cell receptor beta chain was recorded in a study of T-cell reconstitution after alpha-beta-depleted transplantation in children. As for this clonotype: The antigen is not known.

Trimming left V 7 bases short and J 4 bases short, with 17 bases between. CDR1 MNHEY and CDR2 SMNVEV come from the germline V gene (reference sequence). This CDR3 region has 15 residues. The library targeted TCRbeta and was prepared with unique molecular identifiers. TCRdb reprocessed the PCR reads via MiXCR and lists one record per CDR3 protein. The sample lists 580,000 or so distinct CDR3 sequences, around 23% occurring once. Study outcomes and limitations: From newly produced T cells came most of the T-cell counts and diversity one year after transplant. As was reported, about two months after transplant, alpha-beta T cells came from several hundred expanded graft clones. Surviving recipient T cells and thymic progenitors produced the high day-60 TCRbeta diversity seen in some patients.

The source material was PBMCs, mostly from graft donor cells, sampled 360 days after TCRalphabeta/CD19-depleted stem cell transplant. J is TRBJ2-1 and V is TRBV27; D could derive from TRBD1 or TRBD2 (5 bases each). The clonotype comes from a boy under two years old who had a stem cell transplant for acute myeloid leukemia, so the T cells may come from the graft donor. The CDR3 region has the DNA TGTGCCAGCACGGGTCACGGGGCTGGATACAATGAGCAGTTCTTC. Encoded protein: CASTGHGAGYNEQFF.